These 9 T cell receptor beta chains originate from one sample sequenced in a study of control samples from healthy donors and cancer patients. Sequenced by immunoSEQ multiplex PCR; TCRdb stores in-frame clones only, minus some. Of about 160,000 clones detected, around 94% appear once; the ten largest clones hold 12% to 15%. Sequenced input: PBMCs. Receptors originate from a man aged 55 to 70 with colorectal cancer.

J is TRBJ2-3 and V is TRBV11-2; D is ambiguous. The V and J ends lost 7 bases and 2 bases respectively, with 4 bases between them. The CDR3 extends over 11 amino acids. The germline CDR1 and CDR2 sequences are SGHAT and FQNNGV. The CDR3 nucleotides read TGTGCCAGCACCCCCACAGATACGCAGTATTTT. Translation: CASTPTDTQYF.

This clone was observed once. The chain links TRBV12-3 or TRBV12-4 to TRBJ2-5; D call uncertain. The CDR3 runs 12 residues. V dropped 1 base and J dropped 5 bases, with 5 bases sitting between them. In DNA, the CDR3 is TGTGCCAGCAGTTTAGGGTGGGAGACCCAGTACTTC. Protein sequence: CASSLGWETQYF.

This sequence joins TRBV6-5 and TRBJ1-2, with a tentative D call TRBD1 (5 bases). Germline V gene data show CDR1 as MNHEY and CDR2 as SVGAGI. Between the trimmed V and J ends, which lost 2 bases and 8 bases, there was a span of 15 bases. The CDR3 is made up of 14 amino acids. CDR3 DNA: TGTGCCAGCAGTTACCTGGGGGAAACTGCGGGCTACACCTTC. Encoded protein: CASSYLGETAGYTF.

The CDR3 reads CASSVLGNTEAFF. The CDR3 DNA sequence: TGTGCCAGCAGCGTACTAGGGAACACTGAAGCTTTCTTT. The rearrangement joins TRBV9 to TRBJ1-1; D call uncertain. In germline, CDR1 is SGDLS, CDR2 YYNGEE. With 1 base removed from V and 1 base from J, the gap between germline ends came to 5 bases. The CDR3 is 13 residues long.

The rearrangement joins TRBV19 to TRBJ2-7, with TRBD1 matching over 9 bases. CDR3 length equals 15 residues. V trimming: 4 bases; J trimming: 4 bases; junction bases outside the gene matches: 8. Germline-derived CDR1 and CDR2 are LNHDA and SQIVND (reference sequence). CDR3 bases: TGTGCCAGTAGTACCTCCGGGACAGGGATATACGAGCAGTACTTC. Amino acid sequence: CASSTSGTGIYEQYF.

This clone has just one count. The CDR3 loop is CASSYPSGGPTDTQYF. CDR3 DNA: TGTGCCAGCAGTTACCCCAGCGGGGGTCCCACAGATACGCAGTATTTT. The chain uses TRBV6-2 or TRBV6-3 and TRBJ2-3, with 8 bases matching TRBD2. Germline lookup yields CDR1 MNHEY and CDR2 SVGEGT. Unmatched junction bases numbered 6, after V lost 2 bases and J lost 2 bases. This CDR3 has 16 residues.

The chain links TRBV7-2 to TRBJ2-3; TRBD2 matches 12 bases. Per the germline V gene, CDR1 is SGHTA and CDR2 is FQGNSA. The CDR3 totals 17 residues. J gave up 4 bases and V 3 bases, and 8 bases lay outside the gene matches. In nucleotides, the CDR3 is TGTGCCAGCAGCTTTTATCTAGCGGGGGGGCGGGCAGATACGCAGTATTTT. Translated, it gives CASSFYLAGGRADTQYF. The complete variable domain, with remaining parts taken from reference TRBV7-2 and TRBJ2-3, reads GAGVSQSPSNKVTEKGKDVELRCDPISGHTALYWYRQSLGQGLEFLIYFQGNSAPDKSGLPSDRFSAERTGGSVSTLTIQRTQQEDSAVYLCASSFYLAGGRADTQYFGPGTRLTVL.

This chain uses TRBV12-5 with TRBJ1-5; TRBD1 matches at 11 bases. With V trimmed by 10 bases and J by 4 bases, 9 bases remained unmatched. The CDR3 sequence is 15 residues long. In germline, CDR1 is LGHNT, CDR2 FRNRAP. The CDR3 reads CAKHGTGGPNQPQHF. In nucleotides, the CDR3 is TGTGCTAAACACGGGACAGGGGGGCCAAATCAGCCCCAGCATTTT.

V gene TRBV3-1 (or the pseudogene TRBV3-2) combines with J gene TRBJ2-1; TRBD1 matches 7 bases. Germline CDR1 reads LGHDT; CDR2 reads YNNKEL (reference sequence). After removal of 2 bases from V and 6 bases from J, the junction contained 4 bases not matched to a gene. This CDR3 is built from 14 residues. This CDR3 reads CASSQRGQLNEQFF. CDR3 sequence (DNA): TGTGCCAGCAGCCAACGGGGACAGCTCAATGAGCAGTTCTTC.